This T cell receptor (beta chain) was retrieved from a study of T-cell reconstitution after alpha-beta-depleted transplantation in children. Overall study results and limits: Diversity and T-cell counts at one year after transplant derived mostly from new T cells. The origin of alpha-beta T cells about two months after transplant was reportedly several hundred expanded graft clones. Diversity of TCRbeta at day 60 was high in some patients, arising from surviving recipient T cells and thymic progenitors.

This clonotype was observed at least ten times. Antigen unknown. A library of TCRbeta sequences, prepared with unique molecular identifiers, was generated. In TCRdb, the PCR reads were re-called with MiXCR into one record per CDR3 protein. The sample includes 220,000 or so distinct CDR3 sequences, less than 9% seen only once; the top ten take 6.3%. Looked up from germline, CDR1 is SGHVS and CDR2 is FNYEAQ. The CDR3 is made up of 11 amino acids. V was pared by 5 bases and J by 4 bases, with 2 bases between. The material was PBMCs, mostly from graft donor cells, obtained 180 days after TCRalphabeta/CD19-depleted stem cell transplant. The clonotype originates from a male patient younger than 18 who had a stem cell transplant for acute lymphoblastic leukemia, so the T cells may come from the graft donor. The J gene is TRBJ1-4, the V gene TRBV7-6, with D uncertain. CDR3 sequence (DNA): TGTGCCAGCAGCGTTAATGAAAAACTGTTTTTT. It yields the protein CASSVNEKLFF.